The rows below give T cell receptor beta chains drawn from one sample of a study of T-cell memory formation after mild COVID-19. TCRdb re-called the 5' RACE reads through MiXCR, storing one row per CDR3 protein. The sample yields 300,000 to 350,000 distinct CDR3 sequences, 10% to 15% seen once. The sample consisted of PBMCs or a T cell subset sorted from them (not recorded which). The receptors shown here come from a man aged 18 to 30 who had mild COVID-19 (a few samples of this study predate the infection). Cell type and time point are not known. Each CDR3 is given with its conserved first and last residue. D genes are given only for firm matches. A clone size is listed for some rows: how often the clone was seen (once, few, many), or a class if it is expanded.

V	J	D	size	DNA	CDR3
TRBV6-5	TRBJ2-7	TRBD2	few	TGTGCCAGCAGTTACTTCGGGACTACCTCCTACGAGCAGTACTTC	CASSYFGTTSYEQYF
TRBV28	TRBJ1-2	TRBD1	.	TGTGCCAGCAGTAACATGGACAGGGTTTACACCTTC	CASSNMDRVYTF
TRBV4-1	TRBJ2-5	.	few	TGCGCCAGCAGCCAAGACGTTCGGCAAAGGGAAGAGACCCAGTACTTC	CASSQDVRQREETQYF
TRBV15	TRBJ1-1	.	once	TGTGCCACCAGCAGAGCTCTCGGCAGAACCATTCTTGAAGCTTTCTTT	CATSRALGRTILEAFF
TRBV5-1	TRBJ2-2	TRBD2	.	TGCGCCAGCAGCCCCCAGCGGGGGGTCACCGGGGAGCTGATTTTT	CASSPQRGVTGELIF
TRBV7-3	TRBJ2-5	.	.	TGTGCCAGCAGCCGCGAAGAACAAGAGACCCAGTACTTC	CASSREEQETQYF
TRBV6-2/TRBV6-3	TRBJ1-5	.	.	TGTGCCAGCAGTTACAGTTATCAGCCCCAGCATTTT	CASSYSYQPQHF
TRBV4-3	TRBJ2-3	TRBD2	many	TGCGCCAGCAGCCAAGGGGCCAGCGGGGGGGCTATTCGGGATACGCAGTATTTT	CASSQGASGGAIRDTQYF
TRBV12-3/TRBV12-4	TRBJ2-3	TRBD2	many	TGTGCCAGCAGCTATCGTAGCGGGGGGCAGAATACGCAGTATTTT	CASSYRSGGQNTQYF
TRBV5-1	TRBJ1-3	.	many	TGCGCCAGCAGCTTGGGACCGCAGAGCTCTGGAAACACCATATATTTT	CASSLGPQSSGNTIYF
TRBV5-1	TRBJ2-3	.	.	TGCGCCAGCACCTTGAACACAGATACGCAGTATTTT	CASTLNTDTQYF
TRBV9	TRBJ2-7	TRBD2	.	TGTGCCAGCAGCGTGGGCGGGGGTGACTACGAGCAGTACTTC	CASSVGGGDYEQYF
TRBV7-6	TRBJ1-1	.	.	TGTGCCAGCAGCTCGATAGGGTTGACTGAAGCTTTCTTT	CASSSIGLTEAFF
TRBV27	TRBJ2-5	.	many	TGTGCCAGCAGTTTCGGCCAGGGCCAACAAGAGACCCAGTACTTC	CASSFGQGQQETQYF
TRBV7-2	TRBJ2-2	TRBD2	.	TGTGCCAGCAGCTTAGCAGCTAGCGGGGGGGCCAGGGAGCTGTTTTTT	CASSLAASGGARELFF
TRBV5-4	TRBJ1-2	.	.	TGTGCCAGCAGCTTGGGAACCGGGTTGGGGGGCTACACCTTC	CASSLGTGLGGYTF
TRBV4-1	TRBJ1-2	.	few	TGCGCCAGCAGCTCCCGTTCGGATGGCTACACCTTC	CASSSRSDGYTF
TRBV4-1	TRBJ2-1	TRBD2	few	TGCGCCAGCAGCCAACGACTAGCGGGGGGCCATGAGCAGTTCTTC	CASSQRLAGGHEQFF
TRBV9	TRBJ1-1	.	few	TGTGCCAGCAGCGTAGAGGGGGGTTCCTTGGCTTTCTTT	CASSVEGGSLAFF
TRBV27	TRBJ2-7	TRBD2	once	TGTGCCAGCAGCCCCGTTAGCGGGGGCGAGGGGCAGTACTTC	CASSPVSGGEGQYF
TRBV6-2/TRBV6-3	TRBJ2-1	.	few	TGTGCCAGCACCCTACTGGGGAGCTCCTACAATGAGCAGTTCTTC	CASTLLGSSYNEQFF
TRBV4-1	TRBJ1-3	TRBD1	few	TGCGCCAGCAGCCAAGCGGTTAGGGGACAGCGCTCTGGAAACACCATATATTTT	CASSQAVRGQRSGNTIYF
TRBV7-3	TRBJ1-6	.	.	TGTGCCAGCAGCTTAGCAGGTGCAGGGAGTAATTCACCCCTCCACTTT	CASSLAGAGSNSPLHF
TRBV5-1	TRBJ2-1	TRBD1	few	TGCGCCAGCAGACGCGGGCAGGGGGAGTTCTTC	CASRRGQGEFF
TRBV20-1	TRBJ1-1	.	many	TGCAGTGCTAAGACAGATTACCGGAACACTGAAGCTTTCTTT	CSAKTDYRNTEAFF
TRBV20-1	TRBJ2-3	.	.	TGCAGTGCTGGGACATGGCCGACCACAGATACGCAGTATTTT	CSAGTWPTTDTQYF
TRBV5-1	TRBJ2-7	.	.	TGCGCCAGCAGCAATGGACAGAACTACGAGCAGTACTTC	CASSNGQNYEQYF
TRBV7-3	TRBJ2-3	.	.	TGTGCCAGCAGCTTCACGGGGGGCGCCCAAGATACGCAGTATTTT	CASSFTGGAQDTQYF
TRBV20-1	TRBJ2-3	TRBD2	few	TGCAGTGCTAGGGATACTAGCGGGTCCCGAGATACGCAGTATTTT	CSARDTSGSRDTQYF